This T cell receptor (beta chain) derives from a study of beta chain features in type 1 diabetes. At the level of the study: Patients were similar to healthy donors in age and gender (as well as in cell yields).

The CDR3 runs to 15 residues. Germline V gene sequence: CDR1 SGHRS, CDR2 YFSETQ. Trimming at V came to 4 bases and at J to 5 bases, leaving 6 bases not matched to a gene. Study outcomes and limitations: Junctions at VDJ sites from type 1 diabetes patients had fewer insertions and more deletions. All four CD4+ subsets of Type 1 diabetes patients contained TCRB CDR3s that were moderately but significantly shorter. The study notes PCR might favor shorter templates equally in patients and controls.

For this clone: Its target is not known.

Via CD45RO/CCR7/CD25/CD127/CD95/CD27, cells of the CD4+ naive, central memory, regulatory and stem cell-like memory subsets were sorted. The entirety of the isolated RNA underwent reverse transcription, so expressed TCRB transcripts were sequenced. Assay used: immunoSEQ multiplex PCR; TCRdb lists only in-frame clones, some missing. The data show approximately 170,000 clones, roughly 7.1% seen once. V is TRBV5-1 and J is TRBJ1-1, with 12 bases matching TRBD1. The sequenced material came from central memory CD4+ T cells from blood. The clonotype was recovered from a woman in her thirties or forties with type 1 diabetes. The CDR3 protein is CASSPGQGARTEAFF. In nucleotides, the CDR3 is TGCGCCAGCAGCCCGGGACAGGGGGCGAGAACTGAAGCTTTCTTT.